This TCR beta chain was captured by sequencing in a study of blood T cell repertoires in COVID-19. Repertoires were generated with immunoSEQ multiplex PCR, while TCRdb's copy carries only in-frame clones and drops some. The repertoire consists of tens of thousands of clones, with 75% to 90% occurring once and the leading ten covering approximately 15%. CDR1 is GTSNPN, CDR2 SVGIG, per germline (reference sequence). The CDR3 has 11 residues. With 2 bases removed from V and 7 bases from J, the gap between germline ends came to 9 bases. The receptor was isolated from a human donor in a cohort sampled during active COVID-19. The chain joins TRBV30 to TRBJ2-7; no reliable D call. Sequenced sample: peripheral blood. CDR3 nucleotide sequence: TGTGCCTGGAGTTTGGCCCTGGAGCAGTACTTC. This translates into CAWSLALEQYF.